This T cell receptor beta chain was identified in a study of cytomegalovirus exposure and HLA in healthy donors. Notes on the study in general: In a later analysis, the majority of CMV-associated beta chains seemingly showed HLA restriction. In terms of immune exposure information, only CMV serostatus was available. Rare sequences made up most TCRs, while some public TCRs were found in many donors.

The length of the CDR3 is 16 residues. Germline lookup yields CDR1 MGHRA and CDR2 YSYEKL. Trimming removed 5 bases at V and 0 bases at J, with 11 bases between. The PCR contained 60 Vbeta and 13 Jbeta primers. Data came from immunoSEQ multiplex PCR; TCRdb stores just in-frame clones and leaves some out. Of approximately 150,000 clones in the sample, about 84% were seen once. Comments on this clone: Its target is not known.

Source material: PBMCs. This TCR was sampled from a woman younger than 35 in good health and CMV-seropositive. The J gene is TRBJ1-6, the V gene TRBV4-1; D may be TRBD1 (6 bases). CDR3 bases: TGCGCCAGCAGCGCGGACAGAAGCTCCTATAATTCACCCCTCCACTTT. As protein: CASSADRSSYNSPLHF.